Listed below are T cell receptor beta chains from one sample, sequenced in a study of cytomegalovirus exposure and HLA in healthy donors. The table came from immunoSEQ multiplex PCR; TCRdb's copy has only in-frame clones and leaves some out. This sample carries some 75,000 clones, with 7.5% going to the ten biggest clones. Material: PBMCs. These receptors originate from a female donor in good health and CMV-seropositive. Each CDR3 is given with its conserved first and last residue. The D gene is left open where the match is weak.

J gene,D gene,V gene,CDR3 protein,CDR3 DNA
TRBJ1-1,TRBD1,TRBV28,CASTVLQGRTEAFF,TGTGCCAGCACCGTTTTACAGGGGAGAACTGAAGCTTTCTTT
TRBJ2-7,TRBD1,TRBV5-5,CASGRDRDLSYEQYF,TGTGCCAGCGGGAGGGACAGGGATCTCTCCTACGAGCAGTACTTC
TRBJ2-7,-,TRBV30,CAWSAGVTYEQYF,TGTGCCTGGAGTGCTGGAGTCACCTACGAGCAGTACTTC
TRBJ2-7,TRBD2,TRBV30,CANRGGGEQYF,TGTGCCAACCGCGGGGGGGGAGAGCAGTACTTC
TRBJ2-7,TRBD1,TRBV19,CASRSPRDRDYEQYF,TGTGCCAGTAGAAGCCCGCGGGACAGGGACTACGAGCAGTACTTC
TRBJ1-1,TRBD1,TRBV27,CASSLSQGRIGTEAFF,TGTGCCAGCAGTTTATCACAGGGGCGCATTGGTACTGAAGCTTTCTTT
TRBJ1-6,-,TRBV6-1,CASTTGVQISPLHF,TGTGCCAGCACTACAGGCGTCCAGATTTCACCCCTCCACTTT
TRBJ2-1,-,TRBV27,CASSLGGRYNEQFF,TGTGCCAGCAGTTTGGGAGGACGTTACAATGAGCAGTTCTTC
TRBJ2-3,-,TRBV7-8,CVTSFSETEPEDTDTQYF,TGTGTCACTAGCTTCAGCGAGACAGAGCCTGAGGACACAGATACGCAGTATTTT
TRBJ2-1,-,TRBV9,CASSQERGSPYNEQFF,TGTGCCAGCAGCCAAGAACGGGGGAGCCCCTACAATGAGCAGTTCTTC
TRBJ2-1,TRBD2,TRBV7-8,CASSLLTSGRGEQFF,TGTGCCAGCAGCTTATTGACTAGCGGGAGGGGTGAGCAGTTCTTC
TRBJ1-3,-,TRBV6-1,CASSHGTSGNTIYF,TGTGCCAGCAGTCACGGGACATCTGGAAACACCATATATTTT
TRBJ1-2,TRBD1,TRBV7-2,CASSSWTGGNYGYTF,TGTGCCAGCAGCTCCTGGACAGGGGGGAACTATGGCTACACCTTC
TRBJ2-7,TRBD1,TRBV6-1,CASSARTGIREQYF,TGTGCCAGCAGTGCAAGGACAGGGATAAGAGAGCAGTACTTC
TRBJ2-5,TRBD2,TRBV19,CASSRTSGRQETQYF,TGTGCCAGTAGTCGGACTAGCGGCAGACAAGAGACCCAGTACTTC
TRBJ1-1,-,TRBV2,CASRGGRGSTEAFF,TGTGCCAGCAGAGGCGGCAGGGGATCCACTGAAGCTTTCTTT
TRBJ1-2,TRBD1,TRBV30,CAWSGRVGQGNYGYTF,TGTGCCTGGAGTGGGAGGGTGGGACAGGGAAACTATGGCTACACCTTC
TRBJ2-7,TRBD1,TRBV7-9,CASSPRDRKTYEQYF,TGTGCCAGCAGCCCTCGGGACAGAAAGACCTACGAGCAGTACTTC
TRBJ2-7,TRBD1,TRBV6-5,CASSRAQGSYEQYF,TGTGCCAGCAGCCGGGCACAGGGGTCCTACGAGCAGTACTTC
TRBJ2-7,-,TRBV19,CASSIDSPSYEQYF,TGTGCCAGTAGTATCGACAGTCCCTCCTACGAGCAGTACTTC
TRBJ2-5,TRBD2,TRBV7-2,CASSLDGRAGETQYF,TGTGCCAGCAGCTTAGACGGGAGGGCAGGGGAGACCCAGTACTTC
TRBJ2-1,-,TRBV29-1,CSVEEYGVWYNEQFF,TGCAGCGTTGAAGAGTACGGGGTATGGTACAATGAGCAGTTCTTC
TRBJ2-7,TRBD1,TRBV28,CASSPPGGGSYEQYF,TGTGCCAGCAGTCCCCCAGGGGGTGGTAGTTACGAGCAGTACTTC
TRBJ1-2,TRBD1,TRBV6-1,CASSTAGQGNGYTF,TGTGCCAGCTCTACCGCGGGACAGGGCAATGGCTACACCTTC
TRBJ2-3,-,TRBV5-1,CASSPPLGGGADTQYF,TGCGCCAGCAGCCCCCCCCTCGGGGGAGGTGCAGATACGCAGTATTTT
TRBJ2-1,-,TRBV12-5,CASGLGHYNEQFF,TGTGCTAGTGGTTTGGGGCACTACAATGAGCAGTTCTTC
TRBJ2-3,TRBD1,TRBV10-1,CASSGTGNEDTQYF,TGCGCCAGCAGTGGGACAGGGAATGAAGATACGCAGTATTTT
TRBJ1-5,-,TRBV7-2,CASSLAGSNQPQHF,TGTGCCAGCAGCCTAGCTGGCAGCAATCAGCCCCAGCATTTT
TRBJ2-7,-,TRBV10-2,CASSEVHNSYEQYF,TGCGCCAGCAGTGAGGTGCACAACTCCTACGAGCAGTACTTC
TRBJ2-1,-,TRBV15,CATSRETGQEQFF,TGTGCCACCAGCAGAGAAACCGGACAGGAGCAGTTCTTC
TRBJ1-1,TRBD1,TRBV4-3,CASSQPGQGDTEAFF,TGCGCCAGCAGCCAACCCGGACAGGGGGACACTGAAGCTTTCTTT
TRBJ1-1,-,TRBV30,CAWIHGAQGMNTEAFF,TGTGCCTGGATTCATGGGGCCCAGGGGATGAACACTGAAGCTTTCTTT
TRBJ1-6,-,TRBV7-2,CASTSQGTPGSPLHF,TGTGCCAGCACTTCCCAGGGGACCCCGGGCTCACCCCTCCACTTT
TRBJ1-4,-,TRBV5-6,CASSLGGGWGEKLFF,TGTGCCAGCAGCTTAGGCGGGGGCTGGGGTGAAAAACTGTTTTTT
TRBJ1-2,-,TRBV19,CASKKWPDQLFTLVYTF,TGTGCCAGTAAAAAATGGCCCGACCAATTGTTCACTCTAGTCTACACCTTC
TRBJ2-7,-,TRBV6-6,CASRIQDISYEQYF,TGTGCCAGCAGGATTCAGGACATTTCCTACGAGCAGTACTTC
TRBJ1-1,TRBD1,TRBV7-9,CASSQGGGREAFF,TGTGCCAGCAGCCAGGGGGGCGGCAGAGAAGCTTTCTTT
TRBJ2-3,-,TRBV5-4,CASSLDRRTDTQYF,TGTGCCAGCAGCTTGGACAGGAGAACAGATACGCAGTATTTT
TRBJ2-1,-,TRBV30,CAYTQERGINEQFF,TGTGCATATACTCAGGAGAGGGGGATCAATGAGCAGTTCTTC
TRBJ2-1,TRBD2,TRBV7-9,CASSSGPLAGAEFF,TGTGCCAGCAGCTCCGGACCTCTAGCGGGGGCGGAGTTCTTC
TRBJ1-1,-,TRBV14,CASSQVANTEAFF,TGTGCCAGCAGCCAGGTAGCGAACACTGAAGCTTTCTTT
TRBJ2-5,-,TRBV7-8,CASSVIGAQYF,TGTGCCAGCAGCGTGATAGGGGCCCAGTACTTC
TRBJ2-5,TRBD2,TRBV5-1,CASSLFLAGGPETQYF,TGCGCCAGCAGCTTGTTTTTAGCGGGGGGGCCAGAGACCCAGTACTTC
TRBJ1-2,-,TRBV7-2,CASSLDLYGYTF,TGTGCCAGCAGCTTAGATCTCTATGGCTACACCTTC
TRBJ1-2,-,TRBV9,CASSRDTHDYGYTF,TGTGCCAGCAGTCGGGACACCCACGACTATGGCTACACCTTC
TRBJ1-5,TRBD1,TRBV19,CACTQGGGNQPQHF,TGTGCCTGTACTCAGGGGGGCGGCAATCAGCCCCAGCATTTT
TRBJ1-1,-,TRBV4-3,CASSQGVGGAEAFF,TGCGCCAGCAGCCAAGGTGTGGGGGGAGCTGAAGCTTTCTTT
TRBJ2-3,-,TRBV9,CASSPSTSKQYF,TGTGCCAGCAGCCCGTCGACTAGTAAGCAGTATTTT
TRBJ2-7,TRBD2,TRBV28,CASSLKASGNYEQYF,TGTGCCAGCAGTTTAAAAGCCAGCGGGAACTACGAGCAGTACTTC
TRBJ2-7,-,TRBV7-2,CASSSLSYEQYF,TGTGCCAGCAGCTCTCTATCCTACGAGCAGTACTTC
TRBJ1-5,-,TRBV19,CASSWGAGEPQHF,TGTGCCAGTAGTTGGGGAGCCGGGGAGCCCCAGCATTTT
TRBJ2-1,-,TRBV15,CATSREYGTRGNEQFF,TGTGCCACCAGCAGAGAGTATGGGACAAGGGGCAATGAGCAGTTCTTC
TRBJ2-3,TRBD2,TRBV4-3,CASSLISGGASDTQYF,TGCGCCAGCAGCCTCATTAGCGGGGGGGCGTCAGATACGCAGTATTTT
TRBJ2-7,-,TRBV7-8,CASSLRELRSYEQYF,TGTGCCAGCAGCTTAAGGGAGCTCCGCTCCTACGAGCAGTACTTC
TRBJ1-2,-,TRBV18,CASSLTLELNYGYTF,TGTGCCAGCTCACTTACCCTCGAGCTCAACTATGGCTACACCTTC
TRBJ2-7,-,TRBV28,CASSLGAGEREQYF,TGTGCCAGCAGTTTAGGGGCAGGGGAACGCGAGCAGTACTTC
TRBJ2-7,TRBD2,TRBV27,CASSEKGRDEQYF,TGTGCCAGCAGTGAAAAGGGGAGGGACGAGCAGTACTTC